The clone carrying this T cell receptor (beta chain) showed up just a few times. The data belong to a study of cytomegalovirus exposure and HLA in healthy donors. Some clones are missing from TCRdb's copy, which holds only in-frame ones; the method was immunoSEQ multiplex PCR. The sample records 150,000 to 180,000 clones, 70% to 90% being singletons. The TCR comes from a human donor in good health. The sample consisted of PBMCs.

The CDR3 bases are TGTGCCAGCAGCGCGCACAGGGGGCTAACTGAAGCTTTCTTT. It yields the protein CASSAHRGLTEAFF. The chain joins TRBV7-2 to TRBJ1-1, with 9 positions matching TRBD1. The germline V gene encodes CDR1 SGHTA and CDR2 FQGNSA. After removal of 5 bases from V and 5 bases from J, the junction contained 6 bases not matched to a gene. The CDR3 loop spans 14 amino acids. Full variable domain (rest looked up from reference TRBV7-2 and TRBJ1-1): GAGVSQSPSNKVTEKGKDVELRCDPISGHTALYWYRQSLGQGLEFLIYFQGNSAPDKSGLPSDRFSAERTGGSVSTLTIQRTQQEDSAVYLCASSAHRGLTEAFFGQGTRLTVV.